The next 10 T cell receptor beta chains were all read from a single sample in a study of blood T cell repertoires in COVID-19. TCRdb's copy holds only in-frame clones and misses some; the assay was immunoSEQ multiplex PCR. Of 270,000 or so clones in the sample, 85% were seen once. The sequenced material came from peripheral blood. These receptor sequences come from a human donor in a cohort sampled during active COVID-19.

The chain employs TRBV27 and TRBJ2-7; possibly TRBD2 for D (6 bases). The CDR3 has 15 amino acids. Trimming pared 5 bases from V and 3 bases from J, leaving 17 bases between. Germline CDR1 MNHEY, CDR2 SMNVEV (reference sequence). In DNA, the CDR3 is TGTGCCAGCAGTCGGTCGCTACTAGCCGGCTACGAGCAGTACTTC. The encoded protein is CASSRSLLAGYEQYF.

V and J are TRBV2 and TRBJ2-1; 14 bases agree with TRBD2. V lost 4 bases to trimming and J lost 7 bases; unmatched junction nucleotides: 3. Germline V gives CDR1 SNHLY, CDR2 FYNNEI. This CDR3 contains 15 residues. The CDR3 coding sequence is TGTGCCAGCAGTGCGGGACTAGCGGGAGAGAATGAGCAGTTCTTC. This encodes CASSAGLAGENEQFF.

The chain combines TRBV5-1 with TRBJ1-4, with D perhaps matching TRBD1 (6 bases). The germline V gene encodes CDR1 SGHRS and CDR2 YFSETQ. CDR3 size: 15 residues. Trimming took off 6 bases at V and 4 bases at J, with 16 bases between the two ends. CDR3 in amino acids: CASTLGHGFNEKLFF. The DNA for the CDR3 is TGCGCCAGCACGTTGGGACATGGGTTTAATGAAAAACTGTTTTTT.

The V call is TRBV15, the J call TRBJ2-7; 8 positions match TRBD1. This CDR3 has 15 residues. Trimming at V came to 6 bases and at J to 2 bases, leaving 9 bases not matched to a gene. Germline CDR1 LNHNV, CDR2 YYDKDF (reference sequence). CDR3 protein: CATRPGGVPTYEQYF. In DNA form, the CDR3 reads TGTGCCACCAGGCCAGGGGGCGTGCCCACCTACGAGCAGTACTTC.

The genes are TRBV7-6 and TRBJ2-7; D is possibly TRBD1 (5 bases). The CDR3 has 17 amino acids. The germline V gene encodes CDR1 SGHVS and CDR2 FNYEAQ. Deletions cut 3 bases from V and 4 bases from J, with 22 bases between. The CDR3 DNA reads TGTGCCAGCAGCTTGGGGCCGGGCCTGACGGCCCCTTACGAGCAGTACTTC. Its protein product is CASSLGPGLTAPYEQYF.

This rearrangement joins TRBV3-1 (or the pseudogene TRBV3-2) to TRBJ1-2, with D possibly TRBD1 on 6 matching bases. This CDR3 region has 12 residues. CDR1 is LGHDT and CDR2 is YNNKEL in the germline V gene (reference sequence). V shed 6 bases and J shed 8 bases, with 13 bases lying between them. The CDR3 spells CASRPLGGGYTF. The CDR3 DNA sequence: TGTGCCAGCAGACCCCTTGGGGGCGGCTACACCTTC.

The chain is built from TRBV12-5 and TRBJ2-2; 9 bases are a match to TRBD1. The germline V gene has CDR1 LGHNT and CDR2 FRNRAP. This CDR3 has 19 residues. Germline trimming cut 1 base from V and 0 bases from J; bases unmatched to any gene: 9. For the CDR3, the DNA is TGTGCTAGTGGTTTGGGTACCGGGACAGGGCCCTCGAACACCGGGGAGCTGTTTTTT. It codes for CASGLGTGTGPSNTGELFF.

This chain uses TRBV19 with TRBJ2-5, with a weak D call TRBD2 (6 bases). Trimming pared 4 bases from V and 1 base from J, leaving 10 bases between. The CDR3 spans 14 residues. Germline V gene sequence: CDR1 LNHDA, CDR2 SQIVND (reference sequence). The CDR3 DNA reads TGTGCCAGTAGTACCCGACTAGGCCAAGAGACCCAGTACTTC. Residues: CASSTRLGQETQYF. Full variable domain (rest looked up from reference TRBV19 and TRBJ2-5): DGGITQSPKYLFRKEGQNVTLSCEQNLNHDAMYWYRQDPGQGLRLIYYSQIVNDFQKGDIAEGYSVSREKKESFPLTVTSAQKNPTAFYLCASSTRLGQETQYFGPGTRLLVL.

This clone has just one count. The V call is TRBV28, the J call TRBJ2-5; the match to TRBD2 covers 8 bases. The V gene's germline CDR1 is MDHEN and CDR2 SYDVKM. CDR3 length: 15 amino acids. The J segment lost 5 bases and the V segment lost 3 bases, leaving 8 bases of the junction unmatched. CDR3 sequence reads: CASSLPGGPGETQYF. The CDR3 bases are TGTGCCAGCAGTTTGCCGGGAGGGCCGGGGGAGACCCAGTACTTC.

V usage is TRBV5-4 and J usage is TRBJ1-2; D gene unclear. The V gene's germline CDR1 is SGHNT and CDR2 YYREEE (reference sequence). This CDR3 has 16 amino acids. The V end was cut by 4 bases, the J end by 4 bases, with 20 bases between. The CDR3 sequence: CASSPGGVSITYGYTF. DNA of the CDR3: TGTGCCAGCAGCCCGGGAGGAGTCTCAATTACCTATGGCTACACCTTC.